This T cell receptor (beta chain) was found in a study of blood T cell repertoires in COVID-19. Study information: PBMCs, B-cell-depleted T cells, or T cells were the source of the cDNA or gDNA that made up the material.

Authors' methods: For nucleated cells, counts were estimated from reference gene primer amplification. Produced via immunoSEQ multiplex PCR; TCRdb's table is partial and in-frame only. V and J calls and clone size are copied from that table; D and trimming were computed from the DNA. Of more than 100,000 clones in the sample, 80% to 90% were seen once. Germline assignment: CDR1 ENHRY and CDR2 SYGVKD. V trimming: 5 bases; J trimming: 2 bases; junction bases outside the gene matches: 1. The CDR3 sequence is 15 residues long. Material: peripheral blood. The receptor's source is a man aged 45-60 years with active COVID-19. V gene TRBV10-3 combines with J gene TRBJ2-6; 9 bases align to TRBD1. The CDR3 DNA is TGTGCCATCAGTACAGGGGGCGCTGGGGCCAACGTCCTGACTTTC. This encodes CAISTGGAGANVLTF.